These T cell receptor beta chains were read from a single sample in a study of T cell responses to AZD1222 COVID-19 vaccine. The assay was immunoSEQ multiplex PCR, and TCRdb's table has in-frame clones only and misses some. This table has under 200,000 clones, more than 75% appearing once. The material sequenced was peripheral blood, taken 28 days after the second AZD1222 dose. The receptor set was obtained from an adult who received the AZD1222 COVID-19 vaccine. Both conserved end residues are part of each CDR3. D genes are given only for firm matches. Expanded clones get a size class; other rows say once, few or many, or leave the size out.

j_call,v_call,cdr3_length,clone_size,d_call,cdr3_aa,cdr3_nt
TRBJ2-5,TRBV5-1,15,NA,TRBD1,CASSLDHRGQETQYF,TGCGCCAGCAGCTTGGATCACAGGGGGCAAGAGACCCAGTACTTC
TRBJ1-5,TRBV5-6,14,NA,NA,CASSLLSNNQPQHF,TGTGCCAGCAGCTTGTTGAGTAACAATCAGCCCCAGCATTTT
TRBJ1-4,TRBV5-4,16,NA,NA,CASSLGRAATNEKLFF,TGTGCCAGCAGCTTGGGCAGGGCAGCAACTAATGAAAAACTGTTTTTT
TRBJ2-3,TRBV6-2/TRBV6-3,16,NA,NA,CASSYSAGTSTDTQYF,TGTGCCAGCAGTTACTCGGCAGGGACGAGCACAGATACGCAGTATTTT
TRBJ2-7,TRBV15,13,once,NA,CATSRDRALEQYF,TGTGCCACCAGCAGAGATAGGGCCCTCGAGCAGTACTTC
TRBJ2-2,TRBV3-1/TRBV3-2,17,NA,TRBD1,CASSQDLGQGDPGELFF,TGTGCCAGCAGCCAAGATCTAGGACAGGGAGATCCCGGGGAGCTGTTTTTT
TRBJ1-1,TRBV27,13,NA,NA,CASSFSRLTEAFF,TGTGCCAGCAGTTTTTCCAGGCTCACTGAAGCTTTCTTT
TRBJ2-1,TRBV30,16,NA,NA,CAWRTLAQGSYNEQFF,TGTGCCTGGAGAACCCTAGCCCAGGGGTCCTACAATGAGCAGTTCTTC
TRBJ1-1,TRBV12-3/TRBV12-4,13,once,TRBD1,CASRATGITEAFF,TGTGCCAGCAGAGCGACAGGGATAACTGAAGCTTTCTTT
TRBJ2-2,TRBV5-1,13,NA,NA,CASSPIRTGELFF,TGCGCCAGCAGCCCCATTCGCACCGGGGAGCTGTTTTTT
TRBJ2-2,TRBV11-3,13,NA,NA,CASSGTSLGELFF,TGTGCCAGCTCCGGGACATCTCTCGGGGAGCTGTTTTTT
TRBJ2-7,TRBV5-1,16,NA,TRBD2,CASSLGTSGGNYEQYF,TGCGCCAGCAGCCTAGGGACTAGCGGAGGGAATTACGAGCAGTACTTC
TRBJ2-7,TRBV7-2,13,NA,NA,CASSFSGPYEQYF,TGTGCCAGCAGCTTTTCGGGACCCTACGAGCAGTACTTC
TRBJ2-1,TRBV4-3,15,NA,NA,CASSVGRGSYNEQFF,TGCGCCAGCAGCGTCGGGCGGGGCTCCTACAATGAGCAGTTCTTC
TRBJ2-2,TRBV12-3/TRBV12-4,13,NA,NA,CASSGNQGGELFF,TGTGCCAGCAGCGGGAATCAGGGCGGGGAGCTGTTTTTT
TRBJ1-2,TRBV4-2,15,NA,NA,CASSQESGGADGYTF,TGTGCCAGCAGCCAAGAATCCGGGGGCGCGGATGGCTACACCTTC
TRBJ2-7,TRBV7-2,17,NA,TRBD2,CASSRTSGRPQYYEQYF,TGTGCCAGCAGCCGGACTAGCGGGAGGCCTCAATACTACGAGCAGTACTTC
TRBJ2-2,TRBV7-6,16,NA,TRBD2,CASSPHLAGGPGELFF,TGTGCCAGCAGCCCACACCTAGCGGGAGGGCCCGGGGAGCTGTTTTTT
TRBJ2-1,TRBV6-4,15,once,TRBD2,CASSDGTSPYNEQFF,TGTGCCAGCAGCGATGGGACTAGTCCCTACAATGAGCAGTTCTTC
TRBJ2-1,TRBV5-8,16,NA,TRBD2,CASTGGTSGPRWEQFF,TGTGCCAGCACTGGAGGGACTAGCGGGCCGCGGTGGGAGCAGTTCTTC
TRBJ2-1,TRBV6-2/TRBV6-3,15,NA,NA,CASSLGSGAYNEQFF,TGTGCCAGCAGCCTCGGGTCCGGAGCCTACAATGAGCAGTTCTTC
TRBJ2-7,TRBV7-8,14,once,TRBD2,CASSLVLAGGSKNF,TGTGCCAGCAGCTTAGTTCTAGCGGGAGGGAGCAAGAACTTC
TRBJ2-3,TRBV6-6,13,NA,NA,CASSLTGTDTQYF,TGTGCCAGCAGCTTGACAGGCACAGATACGCAGTATTTT
TRBJ2-1,TRBV4-2,17,NA,TRBD2,CASSQDSSGRAYNEQFF,TGTGCCAGCAGCCAAGATAGCAGCGGGAGGGCCTACAATGAGCAGTTCTTC
TRBJ1-4,TRBV9,17,NA,NA,CASSVDYRPDVFEKLFF,TGTGCCAGCAGCGTAGACTACCGACCGGACGTATTTGAAAAACTGTTTTTT
TRBJ1-2,TRBV5-4,13,NA,NA,CASHPAGGYGYTF,TGTGCCAGCCACCCCGCAGGCGGGTATGGCTACACCTTC
TRBJ1-4,TRBV5-6,15,NA,NA,CASSLRGVRAEKLFF,TGTGCCAGCAGCCTCCGTGGTGTCCGGGCTGAAAAACTGTTTTTT
TRBJ1-2,TRBV2,13,once,NA,CASRAGGDYGYTF,TGTGCCAGCAGGGCGGGGGGGGACTATGGCTACACCTTC
TRBJ2-1,TRBV24-1,16,NA,TRBD1,CATSDPKGTGRDEQFF,TGTGCCACCAGTGACCCTAAGGGGACAGGGAGAGATGAGCAGTTCTTC
TRBJ2-6,TRBV28,15,NA,NA,CASSGEPSGANVLTF,TGTGCCAGCAGTGGAGAGCCCTCTGGGGCCAACGTCCTGACTTTC
TRBJ2-2,TRBV7-3,15,NA,NA,CASSLLGLNAGELFF,TGTGCCAGCAGCTTATTGGGTCTGAACGCCGGGGAGCTGTTTTTT
TRBJ1-5,TRBV2,14,NA,NA,CASSDGGIWQPQHF,TGTGCCAGCAGTGATGGCGGGATCTGGCAGCCCCAGCATTTT
TRBJ2-5,TRBV29-1,13,NA,TRBD1,CSDIPGGLETQYF,TGCAGCGACATCCCAGGGGGCCTAGAGACCCAGTACTTC
TRBJ2-3,TRBV20-1,14,NA,NA,CSASPGVSTDTQYF,TGCAGTGCTAGTCCGGGGGTCAGCACAGATACGCAGTATTTT
TRBJ1-2,TRBV10-3,16,once,TRBD1,CAIQLSRATGGSGYTF,TGTGCCATCCAACTCTCGAGGGCGACAGGGGGCAGCGGCTACACCTTC
TRBJ1-5,TRBV6-5,15,NA,TRBD1,CASSRDRERFQPQHF,TGTGCCAGCAGTCGGGACAGGGAACGTTTTCAGCCCCAGCATTTT